The following is a TCR beta chain sequence with its context. What it binds is unknown. These data come from a study of tumor-infiltrating lymphocytes in glioblastoma multiforme. Broader study findings: RNA-based TCR sequencing may distort clone frequencies, since cells carry unequal TCR transcript numbers.

Multiple V-beta primers and a C-beta primer amplified TCRB from RNA. Input was 0.45 to 0.5 ug total RNA, reverse-transcribed with a C-beta primer. In TCRdb, the multiplex PCR reads were re-called with MiXCR into one record per CDR3 protein. The table lists more than 12,000 distinct CDR3 sequences, more than 65% of them singletons, with around half in the top ten. The TCR originated in a male donor with glioblastoma. The sequenced material came from brain tumor tissue.

CDR3: CSLRAEMETGEQYF. CDR3 bases: TGCAGCCTACGCGCTGAGATGGAGACAGGCGAGCAGTACTTC. The chain uses TRBV20-1 and TRBJ2-7, with TRBD1 as a possible D gene (6 bases). The CDR3 runs 14 residues. The germline gives CDR1 DFQATT, CDR2 SNEGSKA (reference sequence).